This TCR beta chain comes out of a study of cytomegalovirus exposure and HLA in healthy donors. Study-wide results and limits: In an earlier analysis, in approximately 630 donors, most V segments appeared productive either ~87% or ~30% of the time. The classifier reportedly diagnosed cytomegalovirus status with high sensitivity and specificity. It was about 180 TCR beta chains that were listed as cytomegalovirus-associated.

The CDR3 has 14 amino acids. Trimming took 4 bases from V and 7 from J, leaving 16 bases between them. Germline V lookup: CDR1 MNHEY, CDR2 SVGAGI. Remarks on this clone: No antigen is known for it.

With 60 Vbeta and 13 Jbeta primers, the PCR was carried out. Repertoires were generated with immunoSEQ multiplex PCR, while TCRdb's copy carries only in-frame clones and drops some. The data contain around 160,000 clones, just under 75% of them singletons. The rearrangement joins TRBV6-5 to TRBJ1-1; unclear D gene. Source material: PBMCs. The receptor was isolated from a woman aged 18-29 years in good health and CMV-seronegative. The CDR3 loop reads CASSSPREVDEAFF. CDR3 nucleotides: TGTGCCAGCAGTTCCCCGCGGGAAGTCGATGAAGCTTTCTTT.